The T cell receptor beta chain under discussion was sequenced for a study of control samples from healthy donors and cancer patients. The germline gives CDR1 MGHDK, CDR2 SYGVNS. CDR3 length: 15 amino acids. V lost 2 bases to trimming and J lost 4 bases; unmatched junction nucleotides: 6. The data were produced by immunoSEQ multiplex PCR, yet TCRdb's version contains in-frame clones alone and is incomplete. The sample has 150,000 to 200,000 clones, around 94% seen once. The sequencing input was blood. V and J are TRBV25-1 and TRBJ1-2; 8 bases fit TRBD1. The source of this sequence is a man aged 30 to 45 in good health. The CDR3 nucleotides are TGTGCCAGCAGTGAACGGACAGGGAGGGGCTATGGCTACACCTTC. It is translated as CASSERTGRGYGYTF.